The clone carrying this T cell receptor beta chain was observed a few times. The same CDR3 also results from other DNA sequences found in this sample. Original methodology: Estimated nucleated cell counts came from reference gene primer amplification. TCRdb's table, derived via immunoSEQ multiplex PCR, lists solely in-frame clones and lacks some. V and J calls and clone size are those listed in that table; D and trimming were worked out from the DNA. The table has around 250,000 clones, around nine tenths seen once. This sample was included in a study of blood T cell repertoires in COVID-19. Trimming stripped 3 bases from V and 2 bases from J, with 5 bases between. Germline values: CDR1 LNHDA, CDR2 SQIVND (reference sequence). This CDR3 contains 13 residues.

The V gene is TRBV19, the J gene TRBJ1-5; D not resolved. Sequenced input: peripheral blood. The origin of this receptor is a woman between 70 and 85 years old with active or convalescent COVID-19. The CDR3 sequence is CASSIPGNQPQHF. CDR3 DNA: TGTGCCAGTAGTATTCCAGGCAATCAGCCCCAGCATTTT.